The clone carrying this TCR beta chain was seen ten or more times. Its antigen is not identified. Sequence at one end of the junction differs from germline and may be a read error. These data originate in a study of T-cell reconstitution after alpha-beta-depleted transplantation in children. Whole-study findings and limits: Expanded graft clones, several hundred of them, were reportedly the source of alpha-beta T cells about two months after transplant. Surviving thymic progenitors and recipient T cells were the source of high TCRbeta diversity at day 60 in some patients.

Unique molecular identifiers were used in preparing the TCRbeta library. Each CDR3 protein gets one entry after TCRdb re-called the PCR reads with MiXCR. The data hold 220,000 or so distinct CDR3 sequences, with approximately 8.9% observed a single time. Per the germline V gene, CDR1 is MDHEN and CDR2 is SYDVKM. CDR3 length: 13 residues. This clonotype was sampled from a male patient aged 10 to 17 who had a stem cell transplant for acute lymphoblastic leukemia, so the T cells may come from the graft donor. The starting material was PBMCs, mostly from graft donor cells, obtained 180 days after TCRalphabeta/CD19-depleted stem cell transplant. V and J are TRBV28 and TRBJ2-1; 8 bases are a match to TRBD2. For the CDR3, the DNA is TGTGCCAGCAGTTCCGGGACTAGAAATGTGCAGTTCTTC. It yields the protein CASSSGTRNVQFF.